This TCR beta chain was captured in a study of technical replicates of blood from several donors. Using immunoSEQ multiplex PCR, the repertoire was profiled, and TCRdb retains in-frame clones only, with some absent. The sample has over 80,000 clones, roughly 95% seen once. This TCR derives from a human donor in good health. The sequenced sample consisted of T cells isolated from PBMCs.

CDR3 DNA: TGCAGCGTTGTGGTCCAGCAGGCGTACTTC. The encoded protein is CSVVVQQAYF. The chain recombines TRBV29-1 with TRBJ2-5; D call uncertain. The germline V gene has CDR1 SQVTM and CDR2 ANQGSEA. V lost 4 bases, J lost 13 bases, and 13 bases lay in between. The CDR3 runs 10 residues.